The rows below give T cell receptor beta chains drawn from one sample of a study of T cell responses to AZD1222 COVID-19 vaccine. TCRdb keeps only in-frame clones here, not all; method: immunoSEQ multiplex PCR. The sample has 50,000 to 70,000 clones; approximately 85% are singletons. The source was peripheral blood, collected on day 0 of MenACWY control vaccination. These receptors came from an adult in good health. Both conserved end residues are part of each CDR3. The D gene is left open where the match is weak. Size values are once, few and many counts, or a class for expanded clones, and some rows have none.

d_call	clone_size	cdr3_length	v_call	j_call	cdr3_nt	cdr3_aa
NA	NA	13	TRBV6-5	TRBJ2-1	TGTGCCAGCTCCCCCCGGAGGGGCAATGAGCAGTTCTTC	CASSPRRGNEQFF
TRBD2	NA	15	TRBV4-1	TRBJ2-7	TGCGCCAGCAGCCCTCGGCTAGCGGGTTCCTACGAGCAGTACTTC	CASSPRLAGSYEQYF
NA	NA	14	TRBV6-4	TRBJ2-2	TGTGCCAGCAGTGACTCGGGGGATACCGGGGAGCTGTTTTTT	CASSDSGDTGELFF
NA	NA	13	TRBV12-3/TRBV12-4	TRBJ2-3	TGTGCCAGCAGTTTAGCGCGTGGGGATACGCAGTATTTT	CASSLARGDTQYF
TRBD2	NA	14	TRBV14	TRBJ2-7	TGTGCCAGCAGCCAACTAGCGGGGGAGATGGAGCAGTACTTC	CASSQLAGEMEQYF
TRBD2	NA	17	TRBV4-1	TRBJ2-5	TGCGCCAGCAGCCAAACCTACAGCGGGAGCTACCAAGAGACCCAGTACTTC	CASSQTYSGSYQETQYF
NA	NA	14	TRBV7-8	TRBJ2-7	TGTGCCAGCAGCTTAGGGTCAGGGGACTACGAGCAGTACTTC	CASSLGSGDYEQYF
TRBD1	once	16	TRBV5-1	TRBJ1-2	TGCGCCAGCAGCTTGTTGGGACAGAGAATTAACTATGGCTACACCTTC	CASSLLGQRINYGYTF
TRBD2	NA	17	TRBV2	TRBJ2-5	TGTGCCAGCAGTCAGGGGCTAGCGGGAGAGTTTCAAGAGACCCAGTACTTC	CASSQGLAGEFQETQYF
TRBD2	NA	17	TRBV3-1/TRBV3-2	TRBJ2-1	TGTGCCAGCAGCCAAGATTTAGGAGCGGGAGGATACAATGAGCAGTTCTTC	CASSQDLGAGGYNEQFF
NA	NA	13	TRBV30	TRBJ2-3	TGTGCCTGGACCCTTGGGGCTACAGATACGCAGTATTTT	CAWTLGATDTQYF
TRBD2	once	14	TRBV9	TRBJ2-5	TGTGCCAGCAGCCTTAGCGGGAGCTGGGAGACCCAGTACTTC	CASSLSGSWETQYF
NA	NA	16	TRBV15	TRBJ1-4	TGTGCCACCAGCAGAGATAGGCCAGGGCCTAATGAAAAACTGTTTTTT	CATSRDRPGPNEKLFF
TRBD1	NA	17	TRBV28	TRBJ1-6	TGTGCCAGCAGTTCCCCGGGTAGGGGGCAGGGCAATTCACCCCTCCACTTT	CASSSPGRGQGNSPLHF
TRBD1	NA	16	TRBV5-1	TRBJ2-1	TGCGCCAGCAGCTCCTTGACAGGGGATATGGGCAATGAGCAGTTCTTC	CASSSLTGDMGNEQFF
TRBD1	NA	17	TRBV28	TRBJ1-1	TGTGCCAGCAGAATTCGACAGGGGGCGAACTACAACACTGAAGCTTTCTTT	CASRIRQGANYNTEAFF
TRBD1	NA	18	TRBV18	TRBJ2-5	TGTGCCAGCTCACCACGGTTTTCAGGGGGCGTTGGGCAAGAGACCCAGTACTTC	CASSPRFSGGVGQETQYF
TRBD2	NA	13	TRBV28	TRBJ2-2	TGTGCCAGCTTTAGCGGGAGTGTCGGGGAGCTGTTTTTT	CASFSGSVGELFF
NA	few	14	TRBV6-2/TRBV6-3	TRBJ2-3	TGTGCCAGCAGTTACTCGACTAGCACAGATACGCAGTATTTT	CASSYSTSTDTQYF
NA	NA	12	TRBV28	TRBJ2-7	TGTGCCAGCCAATCTGGCTTATACGAGCAGTACTTC	CASQSGLYEQYF
NA	NA	15	TRBV30	TRBJ2-7	NA	CAWSVLRALSYEQYF
TRBD2	NA	17	TRBV11-2	TRBJ2-7	TGTGCCAGCAGCTCCGGGACTAGCGGGAGTTACTCCTACGAGCAGTACTTC	CASSSGTSGSYSYEQYF
TRBD1	NA	15	TRBV4-1	TRBJ1-6	TGCGCCAGCAGCCAAGCCGGGACAGGGAATTCACCCCTCCACTTT	CASSQAGTGNSPLHF
NA	once	12	TRBV7-9	TRBJ2-2	TGTGCCAGCAGCCTTGACTCGGAGGAGCTGTTTTTT	CASSLDSEELFF
NA	NA	16	TRBV25-1	TRBJ2-4	TGTGCCAGCAGTGAAGACAGCGACAGAGCCAAAAACATTCAGTACTTC	CASSEDSDRAKNIQYF
TRBD1	NA	14	TRBV5-8	TRBJ1-5	TGTGCCAGCAGCTTGGGACAGGGATTTCAGCCCCAGCATTTT	CASSLGQGFQPQHF
NA	NA	15	TRBV5-4	TRBJ2-1	TGTGCCAGCAGCTTGGGTGAGGGCTTGATAAATGAGCAGTTCTTC	CASSLGEGLINEQFF
TRBD2	NA	19	TRBV5-3	TRBJ2-7	TGTGCCAGAAGCTTGATTGGACTAGCGGGATCCTCCAACCCCTACGAGCAGTACTTC	CARSLIGLAGSSNPYEQYF
NA	NA	14	TRBV19	TRBJ2-5	TGTGCCAGTTCACAGGGGGGGGGCCAAGAGACCCAGTACTTC	CASSQGGGQETQYF
TRBD1	once	13	TRBV7-2	TRBJ1-1	TGTGCCAGCAGCGTGACAGGGGGGACTGAAGCTTTCTTT	CASSVTGGTEAFF
NA	NA	16	TRBV7-9	TRBJ1-3	TGTGCCAGCAGCCCGGCTTCCCCCGGTCCTGGAAACACCATATATTTT	CASSPASPGPGNTIYF
TRBD1	NA	18	TRBV19	TRBJ1-2	TGTGCCACCCGCACGGACAGGGGACGCTCGAATCCTAACTATGGCTACACCTTC	CATRTDRGRSNPNYGYTF
NA	NA	12	TRBV12-3/TRBV12-4	TRBJ1-1	TGTGCCAGCAGTTTAGTAGGGGCCCAAGCTTTCTTT	CASSLVGAQAFF
NA	NA	20	TRBV2	TRBJ2-2	TGTGCCAGCAGTGAAGCGCAGGGGAGGGGAGGTGCCTCGGACACCGGGGAGCTGTTTTTT	CASSEAQGRGGASDTGELFF
TRBD2	NA	13	TRBV11-3	TRBJ2-3	TGTGCCAGCAGCCCGGAGACCGGGAGGACGCAGTATTTT	CASSPETGRTQYF
TRBD1	NA	14	TRBV5-6	TRBJ1-1	TGTGCCAGCAGCTTGTACACAGGGGACACTGAAGCTTTCTTT	CASSLYTGDTEAFF
TRBD1	NA	15	TRBV11-3	TRBJ2-1	TGTGCCAGCAGCTTAAGGACAGGGGCATTCAATGAGCAGTTCTTC	CASSLRTGAFNEQFF
TRBD1	once	17	TRBV19	TRBJ1-5	TGTGCCAGTAGTCTTATCTCGACAGGGGGTGTCAATCAGCCCCAGCATTTT	CASSLISTGGVNQPQHF
NA	NA	16	TRBV2	TRBJ2-1	TGTGCCAGCAGGCCGCCAGCGTCGGGCTCCTACAATGAGCAGTTCTTC	CASRPPASGSYNEQFF